What follows are 8 T cell receptor beta chains derived from one specimen sequenced in a study of cytomegalovirus exposure and HLA in healthy donors. Using immunoSEQ multiplex PCR, the repertoire was profiled, and TCRdb retains in-frame clones only, with some absent. The sample has a few hundred thousand clones, roughly 89% seen once. The sequenced material came from PBMCs. The receptors come from a woman between 18 and 29 years old in good health and CMV-seronegative.

In its sample, this clone was seen a few times. This sequence joins TRBV7-9 and TRBJ2-7; maybe TRBD1 (5 bases). Deletions cut 5 bases from V and 1 base from J, with 18 bases between. Germline lookup yields CDR1 SEHNR and CDR2 FQNEAQ (reference sequence). CDR3 length equals 16 residues. The CDR3 region is CASSTVGVGLSYEQYF. DNA of the CDR3: TGTGCCAGCAGCACGGTTGGGGTGGGGCTATCCTACGAGCAGTACTTC.

This clone was seen just once. The V call is TRBV4-2, the J call TRBJ2-7; 9 bases match TRBD2. The V gene's germline CDR1 is LGHNA and CDR2 YNFKEQ. The CDR3 extends over 15 amino acids. V shed 4 bases and J 2 bases; nucleotides not matched to a gene: 6. DNA for the CDR3: TGTGCCAGCAGCCCAGGCAGGACTAGCGCCTACGAGCAGTACTTC. Protein product: CASSPGRTSAYEQYF.

This rearrangement joins TRBV27 to TRBJ1-6; perhaps TRBD1 as D (6 bases). V lost 4 bases and J 10 bases, leaving 17 bases between the germline ends. Germline V CDR1 and CDR2: MNHEY, SMNVEV (reference sequence). The CDR3 is made up of 15 amino acids. The CDR3 loop is CASSSASGGWSPLHF. As DNA, the CDR3 is TGTGCCAGCAGTTCAGCGTCGGGGGGCTGGTCACCCCTCCACTTT.

The genes are TRBV5-6 and TRBJ1-1; D might be TRBD1 (5 bases). V was clipped by 1 base and J by 3 bases, with 16 bases between them. Germline CDR1 SGHDT, CDR2 YYEEEE. CDR3 length: 16 amino acids. In DNA, the CDR3 is TGTGCCAGCAGCTTGCCCAGGGAATGGTCGGACACTGAAGCTTTCTTT. It translates to CASSLPREWSDTEAFF.

This chain uses TRBV5-1 with TRBJ1-2; 9 nucleotides align to TRBD1. Germline V gives CDR1 SGHRS, CDR2 YFSETQ. The V segment lost 5 bases and the J segment 8 bases; nucleotides outside the gene matches: 16. The length of the CDR3 is 16 residues. The CDR3 loop is CASSKVRDRAEGGYTF. CDR3 in DNA: TGCGCCAGCAGTAAAGTTCGGGACAGGGCGGAAGGAGGCTACACCTTC.

The chain employs TRBV6-5 and TRBJ1-2, with 8 bases aligning to TRBD1. V dropped 5 bases and J dropped 6; count of bases not matched to a gene: 5. The CDR3 has 13 residues. The germline V gene has CDR1 MNHEY and CDR2 SVGAGI. CDR3 sequence reads: CASSPRTGNGYTF. The CDR3 coding sequence is TGTGCCAGCAGTCCCAGGACAGGGAATGGCTACACCTTC.

This rearrangement joins TRBV28 to TRBJ1-5, with D maybe TRBD1 (5 bases). The length of the CDR3 is 16 residues. The V end was cut by 1 base, the J end by 5 bases, with 15 bases between. Looked up from germline, CDR1 is MDHEN and CDR2 is SYDVKM. The CDR3 loop reads CASSLSALQGYQPQHF. The DNA of the CDR3 is TGTGCCAGCAGTTTATCTGCTCTGCAGGGCTATCAGCCCCAGCATTTT.

This clone was counted only a few times. The chain carries TRBV13 and TRBJ2-5, with 9 bases aligning to TRBD2. V shed 1 base, J shed 3 bases, and the junction held 15 bases outside the gene matches. Per the germline V gene, CDR1 is PRHDT and CDR2 is FYEKMQ (reference sequence). This CDR3 has 19 amino acids. CDR3 in DNA: TGTGCCAGCAGCTTAGACCTACTAGCGGGCGCCAAGGGAAAAGAGACCCAGTACTTC. It encodes CASSLDLLAGAKGKETQYF.